These 20 T cell receptor beta chains were sequenced from one sample in a study of OX40 agonist ivuxolimab in advanced cancers. Repertoires were generated with immunoSEQ multiplex PCR, while TCRdb's copy carries only in-frame clones and drops some. The sample shows around 100,000 clones, more than 85% of them seen only once. The sequences come from CD4+ or CD8+ T cells sorted from blood, collected in a trial of the OX40 agonist ivuxolimab. Receptor source: an adult with an advanced solid tumor such as melanoma, head and neck, liver or kidney cancer.

The J gene is TRBJ2-3, the V gene TRBV10-3; D uncertain. Germline CDR1 is ENHRY and CDR2 is SYGVKD. This CDR3 contains 13 residues. Trimming stripped 2 bases from V and 5 bases from J, with 8 bases between. The chain's CDR3 is CAISENVKDTQYF. The CDR3 DNA reads as TGTGCCATCAGTGAGAATGTTAAAGATACGCAGTATTTT.

V gene TRBV30 combines with J gene TRBJ2-1, with a possible D match to TRBD2 (6 bases). Looked up from germline, CDR1 is GTSNPN and CDR2 is SVGIG (reference sequence). V lost 4 bases and J lost 2, with 18 bases in between. The CDR3 is made up of 16 amino acids. CDR3 DNA sequence: TGTGCCTGGACGGTTTGGGGCGGGACCCCCTACAATGAGCAGTTCTTC. It yields the protein CAWTVWGGTPYNEQFF.

The V and J genes are TRBV11-2 and TRBJ2-3, with 14 bases fitting TRBD2. Germline CDR1 SGHAT, CDR2 FQNNGV. The CDR3 has 16 amino acids. Trimming cost V 5 bases and J 1 base; bases outside gene matches: 2. The CDR3 spells CASSETSGGGTDTQYF. DNA for the CDR3: TGTGCCAGCAGCGAGACTAGCGGGGGGGGCACAGATACGCAGTATTTT.

The table lists this clone with a few counts. V and J are TRBV2 and TRBJ2-2; D gene ambiguous. This CDR3 region has 13 residues. V gave up 3 bases and J gave up 7 bases, with 9 bases separating them. The germline CDR1 and CDR2 sequences are SNHLY and FYNNEI. CDR3 region: CASSELFIGELFF. CDR3 in DNA: TGTGCCAGCAGTGAGTTGTTCATCGGGGAGCTGTTTTTT.

V usage is TRBV5-6 and J usage is TRBJ1-5; D not certain. The germline V gene has CDR1 SGHDT and CDR2 YYEEEE. The CDR3 extends over 15 amino acids. Between the trimmed V and J ends, which lost 1 base and 3 bases, there was a span of 11 bases. CDR3 sequence reads: CASSLRQNYNQPQHF. Here the CDR3 DNA reads TGTGCCAGCAGCTTGAGGCAGAACTACAATCAGCCCCAGCATTTT. Complete variable domain (other parts from reference TRBV5-6 and TRBJ1-5): DAGVTQSPTHLIKTRGQQVTLRCSPKSGHDTVSWYQQALGQGPQFIFQYYEEEERQRGNFPDRFSGHQFPNYSSELNVNALLLGDSALYLCASSLRQNYNQPQHFGDGTRLSIL.

CDR3 bases: TGTGCCATCAGTCGGGACAGAGACTATGGCTACACCTTC. Translation: CAISRDRDYGYTF. The V gene is TRBV10-3, the J gene TRBJ1-2, with 7 nucleotides matching TRBD1. V was clipped by 5 bases and J by 3 bases; unmatched bases: 3. Per the germline V gene, CDR1 is ENHRY and CDR2 is SYGVKD. This CDR3 comprises 13 residues.

The gene calls are TRBV28 and TRBJ1-3; D unclear. Trimming stripped 2 bases from V and 2 bases from J, with 13 bases between. The CDR3 is 16 amino acids. Germline CDR1 is MDHEN and CDR2 is SYDVKM. CDR3 region: CASSLSSAGTGNTIYF. Here the CDR3 DNA reads TGTGCCAGCAGTTTAAGTTCAGCGGGCACTGGAAACACCATATATTTT.

This clone is a singleton in its sample. The gene calls are TRBV28 and TRBJ1-4, with TRBD1 matching 9 bases. The CDR3 loop spans 14 amino acids. Germline trimming cut 4 bases from V and 6 bases from J; bases unmatched to any gene: 3. Germline values: CDR1 MDHEN, CDR2 SYDVKM. The CDR3 nucleotides are TGTGCCAGCAGTTACGGGACAGGGTATGAAAAACTGTTTTTT. It encodes CASSYGTGYEKLFF.

V is TRBV28 and J is TRBJ2-1, with 8 bases aligning to TRBD1. This CDR3 has 15 amino acids. Looked up from germline, CDR1 is MDHEN and CDR2 is SYDVKM. The V gene end was trimmed by 6 bases and the J gene end by 7 bases; junction bases not matched to a gene: 11. CDR3 sequence: CASRGGTGIRNEQFF. Written as DNA, the CDR3 is TGTGCCAGCAGAGGGGGGACAGGTATTAGAAATGAGCAGTTCTTC.

The rearrangement uses TRBV4-2 and TRBJ2-1; 7 positions match TRBD1. Trimming cost V 0 bases and J 7 bases; bases outside gene matches: 6. The CDR3 is made up of 15 amino acids. Germline V gene data show CDR1 as LGHNA and CDR2 as YNFKEQ. The CDR3 DNA reads TGTGCCAGCAGCCAAGAGTCCACAGGGGAGAATGAGCAGTTCTTC. Its translation is CASSQESTGENEQFF.

V and J are TRBV29-1 and TRBJ1-5, with 8 bases lining up with TRBD1. V gave up 6 bases and J gave up 5 bases; unmatched junction bases: 12. Germline lookup yields CDR1 SQVTM and CDR2 ANQGSEA. The CDR3 runs 15 residues. The CDR3 region is CSVRDRRPRDQPQHF. Here the CDR3 DNA reads TGCAGCGTGAGGGACAGGCGACCTCGGGATCAGCCCCAGCATTTT.

This chain links TRBV4-3 with TRBJ1-2, with D possibly TRBD1 on 6 matching bases. V lost 5 bases and J lost 5, with 15 bases in between. The CDR3 loop spans 14 amino acids. The germline V gene has CDR1 LGHNA and CDR2 YSLEER. The CDR3 spells CASSYQGRGYGYTF. The DNA of the CDR3 is TGCGCCAGCAGCTACCAGGGGAGGGGGTATGGCTACACCTTC.

V usage is TRBV20-1 and J usage is TRBJ1-5, with 7 bases fitting TRBD1. The V segment lost 4 bases and the J segment 11 bases; nucleotides outside the gene matches: 5. Germline values: CDR1 DFQATT, CDR2 SNEGSKA (reference sequence). The CDR3 runs to 11 residues. CDR3 nucleotides: TGCAGTGCTACGGAGGGGGCAGCCCAGCATTTT. Its protein is CSATEGAAQHF.

This chain links TRBV29-1 with TRBJ2-1; 7 nucleotides align to TRBD2. The CDR3 totals 14 residues. V shed 7 bases, J shed 4 bases, and the junction held 10 bases outside the gene matches. Germline V gives CDR1 SQVTM, CDR2 ANQGSEA. CDR3 nucleotides: TGCAGCGAAACCGGGACTAAGACTTACAATGAGCAGTTCTTC. This codes for CSETGTKTYNEQFF.

The genes are TRBV2 and TRBJ1-5, with 8 bases fitting TRBD1. Trimming cost V 7 bases and J 5 bases; bases outside gene matches: 7. CDR1 SNHLY and CDR2 FYNNEI come from the germline V gene. The CDR3 spans 14 residues. The CDR3 nucleotides read TGTGCCAGCAACCCGACAGGGGCATATCAGCCCCAGCATTTT. Protein product: CASNPTGAYQPQHF.

The table lists this clone with a few counts. This chain uses TRBV15 with TRBJ1-5; no clear D. Trimming pared 5 bases from V and 4 bases from J, leaving 6 bases between. Germline V lookup: CDR1 LNHNV, CDR2 YYDKDF (reference sequence). This CDR3 comprises 12 residues. CDR3 coding DNA: TGTGCCACCAGCCCACCAAATCAGCCCCAGCATTTT. Its translation: CATSPPNQPQHF.

The V gene is TRBV30, the J gene TRBJ2-1; D is undetermined. CDR3 length: 11 residues. The V end lost 2 bases, the J end lost 4 bases, and 3 bases lay between the germline ends. Germline CDR1 and CDR2: GTSNPN and SVGIG (reference sequence). The CDR3 DNA sequence: TGTGCCTGGAGTTTTTACAATGAGCAGTTCTTC. Encoded protein: CAWSFYNEQFF.

This rearrangement joins TRBV6-6 to TRBJ2-5, with a tentative D call TRBD1 (5 bases). With 3 bases removed from V and 5 bases from J, the gap between germline ends came to 13 bases. CDR1 and CDR2 from the germline V gene are MNHNY and SVGAGI (reference sequence). The CDR3 totals 14 residues. The CDR3 sequence: CASSYVGLGETQYF. The CDR3 bases are TGTGCCAGCAGTTATGTGGGGCTCGGGGAGACCCAGTACTTC.

This clone has a single count. The chain uses TRBV11-3 and TRBJ2-2; the D gene is possibly TRBD1 (5 bases). The V end lost 4 bases, the J end lost 6 bases, and 9 bases lay between the germline ends. CDR3 length: 13 residues. Germline CDR1 is SGHNT and CDR2 is YENEEA. The CDR3 DNA is TGTGCCAGCAGCTGGACACAGGCCGGGGAGCTGTTTTTT. Translating it yields CASSWTQAGELFF.

The J gene is TRBJ2-3, the V gene TRBV19; D possibly uses TRBD1 or TRBD2 (5 bases each). The germline V and J ends were trimmed by 5 bases and 8 bases, with 20 bases remaining between them. The germline CDR1 and CDR2 sequences are LNHDA and SQIVND (reference sequence). The CDR3 has 15 amino acids. The CDR3 DNA is TGTGCCAGTAGTCTTCAGGGCGCGGGTTCTGGTACGCAGTATTTT. This translates into CASSLQGAGSGTQYF.